This TCR beta chain emerged from a study of T cells in Graves' hyperthyroidism and ophthalmopathy. The study's findings and limits: Ophthalmopathy prediction by the model preceded onset by a median approximately 6.9 months. Within blood appeared most thyroid clonotypes that had expanded above 0.001.

The length of the CDR3 is 12 residues. The germline V gene encodes CDR1 MNHNY and CDR2 SVGAGI (reference sequence). The V gene lost 0 bases and the J gene lost 6 bases, with 3 bases spanning the gap. Template material for amplifying TCR beta CDR3 regions consisted of RNA transcripts. In the first-round RT-PCR of the TCR CDR3, the HTBI primer set was used. TCRdb reprocessed the multiplex PCR reads with MiXCR, giving one entry per CDR3 protein. Of 130,000 to 150,000 distinct CDR3 sequences in the sample, approximately 24% were seen once. The table lists this clonotype with many counts. Its cognate antigen is unknown. Lactation, pregnancy, other autoimmune disease or uncontrolled infection led to exclusion of patients. Using around 10 ml of fresh peripheral blood, PBMCs were prepared.

The sample consisted of blood. The chain joins TRBV6-6 to TRBJ2-1; D uncertain. The source is a woman aged 45-60 years with Graves' hyperthyroidism that later progressed to Graves' ophthalmopathy. The CDR3, as DNA: TGTGCCAGCAGTTACTCGGTCAATGAGCAGTTCTTC. It translates to CASSYSVNEQFF.